This T cell receptor beta chain was observed in a study of blood T cells in healthy people across ages. Looked up from germline, CDR1 is MGHRA and CDR2 is YSYEKL. The V segment lost 5 bases and the J segment 0 bases; nucleotides outside the gene matches: 4. CDR3 length equals 15 residues. Whole-study findings and limits: Across the age range, TCR beta diversity per million T cells fell in a roughly linear way.

A second PCR of roughly 7 to 11 cycles used a sample-barcoded 5' primer and a J-beta primer mix. TCRdb used MiXCR to reprocess the 5' RACE reads, holding one entry per CDR3 protein. The table lists 650,000 to 800,000 distinct CDR3 sequences, approximately 48% of them singletons. This clonotype was counted between two and nine times. Its antigen is not known. This chain joins TRBV4-1 and TRBJ2-7; 10 bases fit TRBD2. This TCR came from a man in his sixties in good health. The sequenced material came from blood. The CDR3 is CASSATSGDSYEQYF. CDR3 nucleotides: TGCGCCAGCAGCGCAACTAGCGGGGACTCCTACGAGCAGTACTTC.